The clone carrying this T cell receptor beta chain has only a few counts. Its specificity is not known. The source of the sample is a study of T-cell memory formation after mild COVID-19. This CDR3 comprises 13 residues. Trimming removed 6 bases from V and 5 bases from J; junction bases left unmatched: 2. Germline CDR1 is ENHRY and CDR2 is SYGVKD. General study results and limits: There was a balanced CD4/CD8 profile in clones contracting day 15 to 85, and later expanders leaned CD4+. Some SARS-CoV-2-responding clones were already detected in memory before infection. Those CD4+ clones that contracted were mainly in CM and EM (CD8+ ones in EMRA).

Using its own MiXCR run on the 5' RACE reads, TCRdb lists one record per CDR3 protein. Among just over 200,000 distinct CDR3 sequences listed, around 9.1% were seen once. The sample comprised PBMCs or a T cell subset sorted from them (not recorded which). The receptor was derived from a man younger than 35 who had mild COVID-19 (a few samples of this study predate the infection). Cell type and time point are not known. The chain has TRBV10-3 and TRBJ2-3, with 10 bases that match TRBD2. DNA of the CDR3: TGTGCCATCAGAGCGGGGGGGCAAGATACGCAGTATTTT. Residues: CAIRAGGQDTQYF.